The 10 T cell receptor beta chains presented below share a single source sample, sequenced in a study of identical twins listed by TCRdb under 2016. The method was 5' RACE. The run used an Illumina HiSeq 2000. TCRdb reprocessed the public reads (quality trimming at Q25 with fastp, clone calling with MiXCR) and kept in-frame beta chains. Identical CDR3 proteins give one entry, which carries the most common genes and DNA. The sample table shows hundreds of thousands of distinct CDR3 sequences, and approximately 9% are seen once. The ten most abundant clones make up 5% to 6.5% of the sample. Sequenced material: memory (CD45RO+) T cells sorted from blood. The cell subset or site label here, explained by the study, means: CD45RO+ enriched T cells. Receptors originate from a woman between 18 and 29 years old in good health.

This clonotype has only a few counts. The J gene is TRBJ2-2, the V gene TRBV9; D is ambiguous. Germline V gene lookup returns CDR1 SGDLS and CDR2 YYNGEE. Trimming removed 0 bases from V and 5 bases from J, with 5 bases in between. The CDR3 has 13 residues. CDR3 sequence: CASSVAETGELFF. DNA for the CDR3: TGTGCCAGCAGCGTAGCAGAAACCGGGGAGCTGTTTTTT.

This clonotype was detected many times. This rearrangement joins TRBV12-3 or TRBV12-4 to TRBJ2-5, with 7 bases that match TRBD1. The CDR3 loop spans 14 amino acids. Germline trimming cut 6 bases from V and 6 bases from J; bases unmatched to any gene: 10. CDR3 amino acids: CASSPRDRGKTQYF. CDR3 in DNA: TGTGCCAGCAGCCCCCGGGACAGAGGAAAGACCCAGTACTTC.

This clonotype has ten or more counts. This chain links TRBV20-1 with TRBJ1-4, with 7 bases lining up with TRBD1. In germline, CDR1 is DFQATT, CDR2 SNEGSKA (reference sequence). This CDR3 contains 15 residues. The V gene end was trimmed by 0 bases and the J gene end by 3 bases; junction bases not matched to a gene: 4. CDR3: CSARDQRGPNEKLFF. The CDR3 bases are TGCAGTGCTAGAGACCAGAGGGGGCCTAATGAAAAACTGTTTTTT.

V gene TRBV7-9 combines with J gene TRBJ1-4; D gene ambiguous. In germline, CDR1 is SEHNR, CDR2 FQNEAQ (reference sequence). V was pared by 4 bases and J by 4 bases, with 7 bases between. The CDR3 loop spans 13 amino acids. CDR3 sequence: CASSWESNEKLFF. The CDR3 coding sequence is TGTGCCAGCAGCTGGGAGAGTAATGAAAAACTGTTTTTT.

This clonotype has ten or more counts. This chain connects TRBV27 to TRBJ2-7, with D hard to call. Germline-derived CDR1 and CDR2 are MNHEY and SMNVEV (reference sequence). Trimming took off 8 bases at V and 3 bases at J, with 8 bases between the two ends. The CDR3 covers 11 residues. CDR3: CASGNFYEQYF. The CDR3, as DNA: TGTGCCAGCGGTAATTTCTACGAGCAGTACTTC.

This chain uses TRBV12-3 or TRBV12-4 with TRBJ2-7; 7 bases line up with TRBD1. The CDR3 is made up of 15 amino acids. With V trimmed by 8 bases and J by 6 bases, 16 bases remained unmatched. The CDR3 DNA follows: TGTGCCAGCCTCCCCCCAGGGGGAACACTCGGCGAGCAGTACTTC. Translating gives CASLPPGGTLGEQYF.

This clonotype was counted only a few times. This chain joins TRBV4-3 and TRBJ2-3; 8 nucleotides agree with TRBD2. V lost 3 bases to trimming and J lost 3 bases; unmatched junction nucleotides: 5. The germline gives CDR1 LGHNA, CDR2 YSLEER. This CDR3 has 15 amino acids. This chain's CDR3 is CASSHLSGATDTQYF. CDR3 DNA: TGCGCCAGCAGCCACCTTAGCGGGGCGACAGATACGCAGTATTTT.

This clonotype was recorded a few times. This rearrangement joins TRBV9 to TRBJ1-1; no clear D gene. The length of the CDR3 is 14 residues. Germline CDR1 reads SGDLS; CDR2 reads YYNGEE. V lost 7 bases and J lost 0, with 13 bases in between. In DNA, the CDR3 is TGTGCCAGCGGACCGGCACACATGAACACTGAAGCTTTCTTT. It is translated as CASGPAHMNTEAFF.

This clonotype came up a few times. The rearrangement joins TRBV30 to TRBJ2-3, with D maybe TRBD1 (6 bases). Germline V gene data show CDR1 as GTSNPN and CDR2 as SVGIG (reference sequence). The CDR3 extends over 15 amino acids. The V gene lost 0 bases and the J gene lost 1 base, with 11 bases spanning the gap. The CDR3 nucleotides are TGTGCCTGGAGTGTACAAGGGGGAGGCACAGATACGCAGTATTTT. It yields the protein CAWSVQGGGTDTQYF. Complete variable domain (other parts from reference TRBV30 and TRBJ2-3): SQTIHQWPATLVQPVGSPLSLECTVEGTSNPNLYWYRQAAGRGLQLLFYSVGIGQISSEVPQNLSASRPQDRQFILSSKKLLLSDSGFYLCAWSVQGGGTDTQYFGPGTRLTVL.

V is TRBV6-6 and J is TRBJ2-3, with D perhaps TRBD1 (7 bases). Trimming removed 5 bases at V and 6 bases at J, with 12 bases between. This CDR3 is built from 13 residues. Germline V CDR1 and CDR2: MNHNY, SVGAGI (reference sequence). As DNA, the CDR3 is TGTGCCAGCAGTATACAGGGGAGGGATACGCAGTATTTT. It codes for CASSIQGRDTQYF.